This TCR beta chain was identified in a study of cytomegalovirus exposure and HLA in healthy donors (dated by TCRdb to 2015 to 2018). About the study as a whole: According to an earlier analysis of a few hundred of the donors, about 179 million T cells yielded 95 million to 140 million unique TCR beta sequences and 276 Gb of sequence data. About 280 gigabases of sequencing data and tens of millions of unique TCR sequences made up an early release that covered nearly 650 HLA-typed donors. The genetic ancestry cluster associated with self-reported Caucasian donors included 70% to 85% of the 398 genotyped donors. The aim of the study was to test whether cataloging public T cell receptors could identify signatures of past pathogen exposure. The study profiled the T cell repertoires of hundreds of subjects by immunosequencing and related them to cytomegalovirus serostatus. Besides the first cohort of around 670 subjects, a separate validation cohort made up of some 110 different subjects was used. High-throughput TCR immunosequencing, statistical association of individual TCRs with disease status, and machine learning were combined to predict cytomegalovirus infection status. A later analysis re-analyzed previously published TCR beta repertoires from 666 donors and added high-resolution HLA genotyping to study TCR occurrence patterns. In the later analysis, no new phenotypic data were used to find candidate immune exposures; instead, reliance was placed on TCR beta sequences and their occurrence across donors. To decide whether each TCR beta V gene segment behaved as functional or pseudogenic, an earlier analysis of 587 of the donors relied on high-throughput TCR beta sequencing. Donor age, sex, ethnicity and CMV serostatus were collected together with the repertoire data. Genome-wide SNP genotypes for about 65% of the roughly 700 donors were used in a later genetic analysis, which treated that subset as a discovery cohort. Every discovery cohort repertoire had been produced on one sequencing platform. HLA typing covered class I and class II loci at four-digit resolution. Typing coverage varied by locus: 629-630 donors for A, B, C, DRB1 and DQB1; roughly 500 for DQA1; about 570 for DPA1; under 490 for DPB1. About five DR-DQ haplotypes were handled as single units for association and clustering, since linkage in the cohort was strong. Among some 400 genotyped donors of the cohort, an average of around 250,000 unique TCR beta nucleotide sequences was sequenced per donor, of which 15% to 20% were non-productive.

General conclusions and limits of the study: In a later analysis, HLA-associated TCR beta chains showed more clonal expansion and lower generation probabilities than non-associated chains that were equally common. Correlated functional status among segregating V segments might reflect linkage disequilibrium, but an unknown experimental factor could not be ruled out. The study gave a list of about 160 TCR beta chains associated with cytomegalovirus. According to a later genetic analysis, donors in an Asian-associated ancestry cluster had fewer N-insertions in productive TCRs than the approximately 700-donor mean. In this cohort, only TCR beta chains were sequenced, and detectable features were limited by the absence of alpha or paired-chain data. While some public TCRs were present in many individuals, most TCR sequences turned up only very rarely across donors. A further reported finding was that TCR beta sequences accurately predicted the HLA-A and HLA-B alleles for most subjects in the first cohort. Because HLA typing was unavailable for some donors at each locus, only the typed subset was used in association tests. In a later analysis, several top co-occurrence clusters were reported to appear linked to parvovirus B19, influenza, CMV and Epstein-Barr virus. In a later genetic analysis, a missense DCLRE1C variant was associated with V-gene and J-gene trimming of TCR beta chains, and the association was replicated in an independent cohort. Presence/absence analyses assumed roughly uniform sequencing depth across donors, an assumption that may not hold. Cytomegalovirus status was reported to be diagnosed by the classifier with high specificity and sensitivity in both the original and validation cohorts. CMV serostatus was the only immune exposure information available for the cohort. In a later analysis, TCR association rates were found to vary across HLA loci, with the most associated TCRs seen for DRB1 alleles and the fewest for HLA-C alleles. In an earlier analysis of approximately 590 of the donors, most TCR beta V segments appeared in productive rearrangements about 90% or about 30% of the time, broadly matching IMGT annotations. According to a later analysis, most CMV-associated TCR beta chains appeared to be HLA-restricted, and the HLA associations seemed to be driven largely by CMV exposure. A cluster of highly shared sequence variants was judged likely to represent a technical artifact of the sequencing pipeline. A later analysis associated 15,000 to 20,000 TCR beta sequences with specific HLA alleles at a false discovery rate of 0.05. When HLA alleles, especially DR and DQ, strongly co-occurred, attributing TCR associations to individual alleles was difficult. A few of the identified cytomegalovirus-associated TCR beta chains were confirmed in vitro to be specific for cytomegalovirus antigens. The authors suggested that the approach could potentially be extended to other disease states and immunological phenotypes. Because counts were too low, more than 15 rarely observed V segments, including chromosome 9 orphons, were excluded from the earlier analysis of fewer than 650 of the donors.

In regard to this clone: Its antigen remains unidentified.

Libraries were built with the immunoSEQ multiplex PCR assay. The multiplex PCR relied on a mix of 60 forward primers for TCR Vbeta segments and 13 reverse primers for TCR Jbeta segments. The CDR3 region of rearranged TCR beta genes was amplified from genomic DNA with a multiplex PCR assay. The amplified TCR beta libraries were sequenced on the Illumina HiSeq System as 87-base-pair reads. The paper's data handling went like this. In a later analysis, some 80 million unique TCR beta chains were counted across the roughly 610 repertoires, and roughly 11 million of these chains were shared by at least two donors. A nearest-neighbor algorithm error-corrected the raw reads and collapsed the reads into unique sequences, merging closely related sequences to remove PCR and sequencing errors. CDR3 sequences were aligned to IMGT reference sequences to assign V, D and J gene segments. Each retained sequence needed at least a six-nucleotide match to both a V gene segment and a J gene segment. Rearrangements were classified as productive when the CDR3 lacked stop codons and remained in frame with V and J, and all other rearrangements were classified as non-productive. Following IMGT convention, CDR3 was defined as the stretch from the second conserved V-encoded cysteine to the conserved J-encoded phenylalanine. Sequences without an unambiguous match to a single V gene segment were excluded from the earlier analysis of approximately 600 of the donors. An earlier analysis of over 450 of the donors classified V segments as functional when productive rearrangements were above 56.7% and as segregating when the standard deviation between donors was above 5%. A statistical classification framework was built to diagnose cytomegalovirus status from the catalog of TCR beta chain sequences. V and J gene assignment, in a later analysis, came from comparing TCR nucleotide sequences with IMGT/GENE-DB human TR gene sequences. Using the TCRdist pipeline, a later analysis assigned CDR3 sequences along with most-parsimonious VDJ recombination scenarios. In a later analysis, every TCR beta chain was defined by the combination of its CDR3 amino acid sequence and its V-gene family, and reads without a unique V-gene family were dropped. In a later analysis, 450 to 600 highly shared, low-generation-probability nucleotide sequences were removed to address suspected cross-contamination and a sequencing artifact. For each public chain, a later analysis derived a clonal expansion index from normalized ranks of inferred template counts within each repertoire. A later analysis computed generation probabilities with a VDJ recombination model fitted to out-of-frame rearrangements, and checked the results against IGoR. Hypergeometric tests were used in a later analysis to score TCR-TCR, TCR-HLA and TCR-CMV co-occurrence, with a repertoire-size bias correction applied to the TCR pairs. False discovery rates were estimated in a later analysis by permuting HLA or CMV assignments 20 times. In a later analysis, co-occurring TCRs were grouped with DBSCAN, and TCRdist sequence similarity was added when clustering was performed within HLA-allele-positive subsets. Repertoires with fewer than 30,000 or more than 120,000 public chains were left out of co-occurrence clustering, as were several repertoires with anomalous nucleotide sharing. This is the immuneACCESS table as TCRdb keeps it, with only in-frame sequences that have V and J called. A part of the clones is gone; compared with another copy, unresolved V genes explain less than half, and the rest is unexplained. The DNA gave D and trimming, while V, J and clone size come from that table. The data table for this sample lists roughly 82,000 clones. 1.5% of the sample lies in the top ten.

The cohort was made up of around 720 healthy bone marrow donors. Cohort members were all nominally healthy when sampled, although unrecorded immune exposures were likely present. The donor tested CMV seronegative, placing the donor among the 350 or so seronegative members of the cohort. Every donor gave a peripheral blood sample, and the peripheral blood mononuclear cells from that sample were used for TCR beta sequencing. Genomic DNA was extracted from the blood cell samples with the Qiagen DNeasy Blood Extraction Kit. Sequencing used PBMCs. This receptor was taken from an older woman in good health and CMV-seronegative.

The base sequence is TGTGCCAGTAGTATCGGCCAGGGCCAAGAGACCCAGTACTTC. This encodes CASSIGQGQETQYF. Rearrangement joined TRBV19 to TRBJ2-7; TRBD1 is a weak D gene call, 5 bases matching. The tail of the sequence fits TRBJ2-5 better, so the J call may be wrong. Its CDR3 holds 14 amino acids, cysteine through phenylalanine. The sequence is cut down to CDR3 DNA, 42 bases in frame from base 1. As encoded in the germline V gene (reference sequence), CDR1 is LNHDA while CDR2 is SQIVND.